These T cell receptor beta chains were read from a single sample in a study of T cell changes during pregnancy in multiple sclerosis. Libraries were prepared by immunoSEQ multiplex PCR; TCRdb keeps only in-frame clonotypes and omits some of them. Found here are tens of thousands of clones, around 94% of them singletons; the top ten hold around 0.84%. The sample here was peripheral blood, taken in the third trimester of pregnancy. These receptors all come from a female donor with multiple sclerosis, enrolled in a pregnancy study. The conserved cysteine and the conserved F or W are not part of the CDR3 here. Each record gives: V gene, CDR3 protein.

V: TRBV15
CDR3: ATSRGRTLGSQPQH

V: TRBV7-9
CDR3: ASSLETGGGTEAF

V: TRBV2
CDR3: ASSDGGRTDTQY

V: TRBV5-6
CDR3: ASSSPTSGSYADTQY

V: TRBV27
CDR3: ASSLSGQGNTGELF

V: TRBV4-1
CDR3: ASSQDWPDYNEQF

V: TRBV11-2
CDR3: ASSLKGRGYEQY

V: TRBV2
CDR3: ASRGTSGRSRAYEQY

V: TRBV4-3
CDR3: ASGANTGELF

V: TRBV7-8
CDR3: ASSLISVYNEQF

V: TRBV9
CDR3: ASSGQGASGNTIY

V: TRBV25-1
CDR3: ASSVVEGNVKLF

V: TRBV30
CDR3: AWDLTGRNQPQH

V: TRBV6-1
CDR3: ASGQMNTYEQY

V: TRBV11-1
CDR3: ASSFGQGAPSGNTIY

V: TRBV6-5
CDR3: ASSFGTVTEAF

V: TRBV30
CDR3: AYRGGGHQETQY

V: TRBV15
CDR3: ATPNKFSNTGELF

V: TRBV29-1
CDR3: SVKSGPYEQY

V: TRBV7-9
CDR3: ASGRGNQPQH

V: TRBV2
CDR3: ASSEEAEQF

V: TRBV5-4
CDR3: ASSLETSQETQY

V: TRBV7-9
CDR3: ASSLDGGGDGYT

V: TRBV5-6
CDR3: ASSLDLAGSSTDTQY

V: TRBV7-9
CDR3: ASSLLAGGLNEQF

V: TRBV5-1
CDR3: ASSAITGTPSSGELF

V: TRBV19
CDR3: ASSHGGNTEAF

V: TRBV16
CDR3: ASSQSPGLAGYNEQF

V: TRBV7-9
CDR3: ASSGGTSGSDEQY

V: TRBV19
CDR3: ASSIRTSGSRGYNEQF

V: TRBV19
CDR3: ASTQGTGKETQY

V: TRBV27
CDR3: ASSLRGKNSSGRAPQDTQY

V: TRBV20-1
CDR3: SARAPEQY

V: TRBV11-3
CDR3: ASSLGGEGYQPQH

V: TRBV6-5
CDR3: ASSSATVVNYGYT

V: TRBV7-2
CDR3: ASSPGSGGEQPQH

V: TRBV11-2
CDR3: ASSLGRVGQPQH